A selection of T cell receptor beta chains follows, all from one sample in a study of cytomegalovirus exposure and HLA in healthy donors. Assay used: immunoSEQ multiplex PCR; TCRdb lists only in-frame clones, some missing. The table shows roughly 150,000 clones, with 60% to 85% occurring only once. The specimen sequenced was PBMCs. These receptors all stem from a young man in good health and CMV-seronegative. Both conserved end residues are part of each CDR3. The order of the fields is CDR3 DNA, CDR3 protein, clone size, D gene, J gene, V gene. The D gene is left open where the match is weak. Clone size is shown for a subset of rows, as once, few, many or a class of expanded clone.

DNA: TGCGCCAGCAGCCAACCCCTGACAGGTCGTGGGAACACCATATATTTT; CDR3: CASSQPLTGRGNTIYF; size: .; D: .; J: TRBJ1-3; V: TRBV4-1
DNA: TGTGCCAGCAGCTTGCAGGGGCGCGACTATGGCTACACCTTC; CDR3: CASSLQGRDYGYTF; size: once; D: .; J: TRBJ1-2; V: TRBV5-4
DNA: TGTGCCAGCAGATCAGGGTTAGGATGGCACTATGGCTACACCTTC; CDR3: CASRSGLGWHYGYTF; size: .; D: .; J: TRBJ1-2; V: TRBV6-5
DNA: TGCGCCAGCAGCAGACAGGAACGCACAGATACGCAGTATTTT; CDR3: CASSRQERTDTQYF; size: once; D: .; J: TRBJ2-3; V: TRBV10-2
DNA: TGTGCCAGCAGCTTGGTCCAGGCCTCGGCCGGGGAGCTGTTTTTT; CDR3: CASSLVQASAGELFF; size: .; D: .; J: TRBJ2-2; V: TRBV5-4
DNA: TGTGCCAGCAGTGAAGCAGGATACCTAGATCAGCCCCAGCATTTT; CDR3: CASSEAGYLDQPQHF; size: .; D: .; J: TRBJ1-5; V: TRBV6-1
DNA: TGTGCCCCCTCCCCCAGGGGGCGCCGGAATAGCAATCAGCCCCAGCATTTT; CDR3: CAPSPRGRRNSNQPQHF; size: .; D: TRBD1; J: TRBJ1-5; V: TRBV6-4
DNA: TGTGCCAGCAGCCCCGGGACAGTTGGAGCCAACGTCCTGACTTTC; CDR3: CASSPGTVGANVLTF; size: .; D: TRBD1; J: TRBJ2-6; V: TRBV5-4
DNA: TGCAGCGTCCCGAGGACTAGCCACTACAATGAGCAGTTCTTC; CDR3: CSVPRTSHYNEQFF; size: few; D: TRBD2; J: TRBJ2-1; V: TRBV29-1
DNA: TGTGCCAGCTCACCCCGACAGGGGGAGGAAGGCTACACCTTC; CDR3: CASSPRQGEEGYTF; size: .; D: TRBD1; J: TRBJ1-2; V: TRBV18
DNA: TGTGCCAGCAGTTACCCGGGACAGGGGACCCAAGAGACCCAGTACTTC; CDR3: CASSYPGQGTQETQYF; size: .; D: TRBD1; J: TRBJ2-5; V: TRBV6-5
DNA: TGTGCCAGCAGCGAACCCGGGACAGGGGTTCGGTATGGCTACACCTTC; CDR3: CASSEPGTGVRYGYTF; size: .; D: TRBD1; J: TRBJ1-2; V: TRBV5-4
DNA: TGCGCCAGCAGCTTGGCTCCTAGCGGCCCTAGCTCCTACGAGCAGTACTTC; CDR3: CASSLAPSGPSSYEQYF; size: .; D: TRBD2; J: TRBJ2-7; V: TRBV5-1
DNA: TGTGCCAGCAGCGTCGACTTCAGCTCTGGAAACACCATATATTTT; CDR3: CASSVDFSSGNTIYF; size: once; D: .; J: TRBJ1-3; V: TRBV9
DNA: TGTGCCAGCAGGATCGAGAACTATGGCTACACCTTC; CDR3: CASRIENYGYTF; size: few; D: .; J: TRBJ1-2; V: TRBV2
DNA: TGTGCCAGCTCACCGCCCGGACAGGGGGCCTCCTACGAGCAGTACTTC; CDR3: CASSPPGQGASYEQYF; size: once; D: TRBD1; J: TRBJ2-7; V: TRBV18